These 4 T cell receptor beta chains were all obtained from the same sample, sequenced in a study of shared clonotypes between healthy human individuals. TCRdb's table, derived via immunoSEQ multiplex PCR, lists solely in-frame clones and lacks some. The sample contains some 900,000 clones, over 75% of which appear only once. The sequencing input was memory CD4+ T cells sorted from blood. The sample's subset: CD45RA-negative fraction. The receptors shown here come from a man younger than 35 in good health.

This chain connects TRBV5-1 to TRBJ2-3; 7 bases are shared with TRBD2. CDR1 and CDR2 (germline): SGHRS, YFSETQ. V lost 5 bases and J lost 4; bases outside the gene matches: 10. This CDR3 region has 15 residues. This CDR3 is CASRDLTSMADTQYF. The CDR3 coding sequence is TGCGCCAGCAGAGACCTGACTAGCATGGCAGATACGCAGTATTTT.

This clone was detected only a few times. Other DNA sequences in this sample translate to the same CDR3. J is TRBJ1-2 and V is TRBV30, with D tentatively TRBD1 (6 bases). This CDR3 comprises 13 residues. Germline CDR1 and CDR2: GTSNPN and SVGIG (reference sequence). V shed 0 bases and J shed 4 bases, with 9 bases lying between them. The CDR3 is CAWSVQGSYGYTF. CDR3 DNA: TGTGCCTGGAGTGTACAGGGTAGCTATGGCTACACCTTC.

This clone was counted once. Here the CDR3 reads CASRRGAGETQYF. The CDR3 DNA sequence: TGTGCCAGCCGCCGGGGGGCCGGGGAGACCCAGTACTTC. The chain is built from TRBV2 and TRBJ2-5; D might be TRBD2 (7 bases). This CDR3 spans 13 amino acids. Germline V gene lookup returns CDR1 SNHLY and CDR2 FYNNEI. V lost 8 bases and J 5 bases, leaving 15 bases between the germline ends.

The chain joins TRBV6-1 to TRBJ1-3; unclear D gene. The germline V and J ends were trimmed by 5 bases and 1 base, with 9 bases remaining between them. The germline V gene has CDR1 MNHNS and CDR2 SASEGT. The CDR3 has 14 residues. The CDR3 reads CASSRTGSGNTIYF. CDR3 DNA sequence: TGTGCCAGCAGTCGGACTGGGTCTGGAAACACCATATATTTT.